Shown below are 15 T cell receptor beta chains from a single sample sequenced in a study of OX40 agonist ivuxolimab in advanced cancers. The table came from immunoSEQ multiplex PCR; TCRdb's copy has only in-frame clones and leaves some out. Of around 40,000 clones detected, more than 80% appear once; the ten largest clones hold about 15%. This specimen was CD4+ or CD8+ T cells sorted from blood, taken in a trial of the OX40 agonist ivuxolimab. The receptor source for this set is an adult with an advanced solid tumor such as melanoma, head and neck, liver or kidney cancer.

J is TRBJ2-2 and V is TRBV7-2; 8 bases map to TRBD2. The CDR3 consists of 14 residues. The junction had 7 bases not matched to a gene; V was cut back by 9 bases and J by 4 bases. CDR1 is SGHTA and CDR2 is FQGNSA in the germline V gene. CDR3 region: CASRFGGGTGELFF. The DNA for the CDR3 is TGTGCCAGTCGCTTCGGGGGGGGCACCGGGGAGCTGTTTTTT.

This chain uses TRBV4-2 with TRBJ2-5; TRBD2 agrees at 11 bases. This CDR3 has 17 residues. Germline values: CDR1 LGHNA, CDR2 YNFKEQ. Unmatched junction bases numbered 8, after V lost 0 bases and J lost 5 bases. The DNA for the CDR3 is TGTGCCAGCAGCCAAGAACTTAGCGGGAGGGCCGGGGAGACCCAGTACTTC. This translates into CASSQELSGRAGETQYF.

This chain links TRBV30 with TRBJ2-1; no firm D call. The CDR3 spans 12 residues. CDR1 and CDR2 (germline): GTSNPN, SVGIG (reference sequence). V was clipped by 0 bases and J by 4 bases, with 4 bases between them. In DNA, the CDR3 is TGTGCCTGGAGTGTGGGGTACAATGAGCAGTTCTTC. This gives the protein CAWSVGYNEQFF. Full variable domain (remainder filled in from reference TRBV30 and TRBJ2-1): SQTIHQWPATLVQPVGSPLSLECTVEGTSNPNLYWYRQAAGRGLQLLFYSVGIGQISSEVPQNLSASRPQDRQFILSSKKLLLSDSGFYLCAWSVGYNEQFFGPGTRLTVL.

The J gene is TRBJ1-1, the V gene TRBV6-5; 7 nucleotides agree with TRBD1. Per germline, CDR1 MNHEY and CDR2 SVGAGI. V dropped 2 bases and J dropped 10; count of bases not matched to a gene: 7. The CDR3 consists of 13 residues. CDR3 coding DNA: TGTGCCAGCAGTTACGGAACAGGGGTTCGAGCTTTCTTT. This sequence encodes CASSYGTGVRAFF.

This chain uses TRBV6-5 with TRBJ1-1; tentatively, D is TRBD1 (5 bases). The CDR3 has 14 residues. Trimming took 2 bases from V and 4 from J, leaving 11 bases between them. From germline, CDR1 is MNHEY and CDR2 SVGAGI. CDR3 sequence: CASSYDGGGTEAFF. The DNA of the CDR3 is TGTGCCAGCAGTTACGACGGGGGGGGCACTGAAGCTTTCTTT.

This clone was found a few times. This same CDR3 is encoded by further DNA sequences in the sample. This chain uses TRBV27 with TRBJ2-6; D unresolved. The CDR3 extends over 16 amino acids. V lost 0 bases and J lost 1, with 7 bases in between. Germline V gene sequence: CDR1 MNHEY, CDR2 SMNVEV (reference sequence). This CDR3 is CASSLSAGSGANVLTF. The CDR3 DNA follows: TGTGCCAGCAGTTTATCAGCCGGGTCTGGGGCCAACGTCCTGACTTTC.

This rearrangement joins TRBV6-5 to TRBJ1-3; D gene uncertain. V lost 0 bases and J 3 bases, leaving 0 bases between the germline ends. The CDR3 has 12 residues. Germline CDR1 MNHEY, CDR2 SVGAGI. The CDR3 sequence is CASSYSGNTIYF. Written as DNA, the CDR3 is TGTGCCAGCAGTTACTCTGGAAACACCATATATTTT.

The genes are TRBV7-9 and TRBJ1-2; the D is unclear. The germline CDR1 and CDR2 sequences are SEHNR and FQNEAQ (reference sequence). The CDR3 is 13 amino acids. V shed 3 bases and J shed 5 bases, with 10 bases lying between them. As DNA, the CDR3 is TGTGCCAGCAGCTTCGGGAATAGTTATGGCTACACCTTC. This gives the protein CASSFGNSYGYTF. Full variable domain (outside the CDR3, taken from reference TRBV7-9 and TRBJ1-2): DTGVSQNPRHKITKRGQNVTFRCDPISEHNRLYWYRQTLGQGPEFLTYFQNEAQLEKSRLLSDRFSAERPKGSFSTLEIQRTEQGDSAMYLCASSFGNSYGYTFGSGTRLTVV.

This clone was found a few times. The V and J genes are TRBV28 and TRBJ2-5; D is perhaps TRBD2 (5 bases). Germline values: CDR1 MDHEN, CDR2 SYDVKM. This CDR3 comprises 16 residues. Trimming cost V 7 bases and J 5 bases, with 23 bases left between them. The CDR3 region is CASTPSGGPDWETQYF. CDR3 bases: TGTGCCAGCACTCCATCCGGAGGTCCAGATTGGGAGACCCAGTACTTC.

In DNA form, the CDR3 reads TGTGCCAGCAGTGACCCCTTCGAAAGTGAGCAGTACTTC. It encodes CASSDPFESEQYF. J is TRBJ2-7 and V is TRBV6-4; no clear D gene. Germline V gene sequence: CDR1 MRHNA, CDR2 SNTAGT. The CDR3 sequence is 13 residues long. V lost 2 bases and J lost 7, with 12 bases in between.

The rearrangement links TRBV9 to TRBJ2-5; TRBD2 aligns across 9 bases. Trimming took 4 bases from V and 5 from J; bases not matched to a gene: 12. Looked up from germline, CDR1 is SGDLS and CDR2 is YYNGEE. There are 16 residues in the CDR3. Here the CDR3 DNA reads TGTGCCAGCAGCCCCCCAGGCGGGGGGGCCGGTGAGACCCAGTACTTC. Residues: CASSPPGGGAGETQYF.

The rearrangement links TRBV7-6 to TRBJ2-7; a weak D match, TRBD1 (6 bases). The V gene lost 6 bases and the J gene lost 6 bases, with 18 bases spanning the gap. CDR3 length: 14 residues. CDR1 and CDR2 from the germline V gene are SGHVS and FNYEAQ. CDR3 in amino acids: CASSPESRGPEQYF. The CDR3 region has the DNA TGTGCCAGCAGTCCGGAGAGCAGGGGCCCCGAGCAGTACTTC.

The chain's CDR3 is CASSDLGLSSYEQYF. The CDR3 DNA follows: TGTGCCAGCAGTGATTTGGGGTTAAGCTCCTACGAGCAGTACTTC. This sequence joins TRBV2 and TRBJ2-7, with D hard to call. The germline V and J ends were trimmed by 3 bases and 0 bases, with 12 bases remaining between them. The CDR3 loop spans 15 amino acids. The germline gives CDR1 SNHLY, CDR2 FYNNEI.

The chain carries TRBV29-1 and TRBJ1-2; no clear D. The V gene's germline CDR1 is SQVTM and CDR2 ANQGSEA. V was cut by 6 bases and J by 4 bases, with 18 bases left in between. The CDR3 sequence is 14 residues long. The CDR3: CSVPHLRRAYGYTF. The CDR3 DNA is TGCAGCGTCCCCCATTTGCGGAGGGCCTATGGCTACACCTTC.

The count of this clone is one. A much larger clone lies a single base off, so this may be a read error. This sequence joins TRBV7-9 and TRBJ1-1; no firm D call. The CDR3 totals 12 residues. Trimming took 3 bases from V and 1 from J, leaving 3 bases between them. Germline CDR1 reads SEHNR; CDR2 reads FQNEAQ (reference sequence). The CDR3 protein is CASSFGNTEAFF. The CDR3, as DNA: TGTGCCAGCAGCTTTGGGAACACTGAAGCTTTCTTT.